These T cell receptor beta chains were read from a single sample in a study of Tregs in tolerant kidney transplant recipients. Repertoires were generated with immunoSEQ multiplex PCR, while TCRdb's copy carries only in-frame clones and drops some. The repertoire has 60,000 or so clones, about 86% of them found once; the top ten carry around 5.5%. Input material: CD4+ T cells from blood. These receptor sequences come from a human donor in good health. Each CDR3 is given without its conserved first and last residue. The order of the fields is V gene, J gene, CDR3 protein.

V: TRBV11-2
J: TRBJ1-5
CDR3: ASSLGSNSNQPQH

V: TRBV7-2
J: TRBJ2-2
CDR3: ASSLAANTGELF

V: TRBV15
J: TRBJ1-2
CDR3: ATSNRIYGYT

V: TRBV15
J: TRBJ2-7
CDR3: ATSRDLGGISYEQY

V: TRBV15
J: TRBJ1-4
CDR3: ATSRGPTGPNEKLF

V: TRBV7-2
J: TRBJ1-5
CDR3: ASSLDPLRGNQPQH

V: TRBV15
J: TRBJ2-3
CDR3: ATSRGGADTQY

V: TRBV10-3
J: TRBJ2-1
CDR3: AISEEGAGGPRIDEQF

V: TRBV30
J: TRBJ2-7
CDR3: AWAGRGYEQY

V: TRBV28
J: TRBJ2-4
CDR3: ASSSRWDSQY

V: TRBV27
J: TRBJ1-3
CDR3: ASRAEGSGNTIY

V: TRBV28
J: TRBJ2-7
CDR3: ATMGPTLTEQY

V: TRBV29-1
J: TRBJ1-2
CDR3: SVEGSDGYYGYT

V: TRBV7-6
J: TRBJ2-3
CDR3: ASSPGTRGTDTQY

V: TRBV7-7
J: TRBJ2-7
CDR3: ASSARQGGEQY

V: TRBV29-1
J: TRBJ2-7
CDR3: SAVGERGQNYKRSYEQY

V: TRBV6-6
J: TRBJ2-7
CDR3: ASSYLYEQY

V: TRBV11-3
J: TRBJ2-7
CDR3: ASSFSFGREETEQY

V: TRBV30
J: TRBJ1-2
CDR3: ACQGAGGYGYT

V: TRBV7-2
J: TRBJ1-4
CDR3: ASSFTVATNEKLF

V: TRBV7-3
J: TRBJ2-1
CDR3: ASSLIAGATLEQF

V: TRBV20-1
J: TRBJ2-5
CDR3: SARIRETQY

V: TRBV10-3
J: TRBJ2-1
CDR3: AISEVQGTSGGYNEQF

V: TRBV6-5
J: TRBJ1-3
CDR3: ASSTTATSGNTIY

V: TRBV11-2
J: TRBJ1-5
CDR3: ASSLWGGGSQPQH

V: TRBV5-4
J: TRBJ2-3
CDR3: ASRVVGQGARTQY

V: TRBV12-5
J: TRBJ2-1
CDR3: ASAYGGDGSNEQF